This T cell receptor beta chain was recorded in a study of T cell responses to AZD1222 COVID-19 vaccine. Findings and limits, study-wide: Sampled repertoires all dated from after the peak T cell response. Nearly half of spike-specific TCRs reportedly go after variant regions that carry no mutations. The donors showed a predominance of white British ancestry and of females, with possible underestimation of clonal diversity.

Germline trimming cut 2 bases from V and 7 bases from J; bases unmatched to any gene: 5. This CDR3 contains 14 residues. In germline, CDR1 is MNHNS, CDR2 SASEGT. Notes on this clone: Antigen: not known.

The table came from immunoSEQ multiplex PCR; TCRdb's copy has only in-frame clones and leaves some out. The table lists approximately 120,000 clones, nearly 90% of them singletons. Material: peripheral blood, obtained on day 0 of MenACWY control vaccination. The rearrangement uses TRBV6-1 and TRBJ1-2; TRBD1 matches 9 bases. This clonotype was sampled from an adult in good health. The DNA of the CDR3 is TGTGCCAGCAGTGAACGGGGACAGGGAGGTGGCTACACCTTC. It is translated as CASSERGQGGGYTF.